These T cell receptor beta chains were read from a single sample in a study of shared clonotypes between healthy human individuals. Clones were read by immunoSEQ multiplex PCR, and TCRdb kept only the in-frame ones, dropping some. The data contain 850,000 to 1,200,000 clones, roughly 70% of them seen just once; the ten biggest clones take up approximately 1.5%. Sequences were obtained from memory CD4+ T cells sorted from blood. These receptors were obtained from a man younger than 35 in good health. Both conserved end residues are part of each CDR3. Fields, in order: V gene, clone size, CDR3 length, J gene, D gene, CDR3 protein, CDR3 DNA. A D gene is named only where the DNA matches it firmly. Only part of the rows carry a size: once, few, many, or a class if the clone is expanded.

TRBV9	.	13	TRBJ2-7	.	CASSTLVGYEQYF	TGTGCCAGCAGTACCCTAGTGGGGTACGAGCAGTACTTC
TRBV7-8	once	14	TRBJ2-5	.	CASSLGGDQETQYF	TGTGCCAGCAGCTTAGGCGGGGACCAAGAGACCCAGTACTTC
TRBV29-1	.	14	TRBJ2-5	TRBD1	CSVGNRGYQETQYF	TGCAGCGTTGGGAACAGGGGGTATCAAGAGACCCAGTACTTC
TRBV30	.	15	TRBJ2-3	.	CAWATVYRVTDTQYF	TGTGCCTGGGCAACGGTCTATCGGGTGACAGATACGCAGTATTTT
TRBV28	once	15	TRBJ1-5	.	CASSSGTYSNQPQHF	TGTGCCAGCAGTTCGGGGACATATAGCAATCAGCCCCAGCATTTT
TRBV7-8	once	15	TRBJ2-2	.	CASSARGTNTGELFF	TGTGCCAGCAGCGCCCGTGGCACGAACACCGGGGAGCTGTTTTTT
TRBV11-2	.	15	TRBJ2-7	.	CASSLDTTVYYEQYF	TGTGCCAGCAGCCTTGACACCACCGTCTACTACGAGCAGTACTTC
TRBV5-4	.	15	TRBJ1-1	TRBD1	CASSSGQGGNTEAFF	TGTGCCAGCAGCTCCGGACAGGGTGGGAACACTGAAGCTTTCTTT
TRBV6-5	.	16	TRBJ1-2	.	CASSSPAATPGYGYTF	TGTGCCAGCAGTTCCCCCGCCGCGACCCCGGGCTATGGCTACACCTTC
TRBV7-9	.	13	TRBJ2-4	.	CASSSDGRGIQYF	TGTGCCAGCAGCTCCGACGGTAGGGGCATTCAGTACTTC